This entry describes one T cell receptor (beta chain). TCRdb reprocessed the 5' RACE reads, keeping one entry per CDR3 protein, no DNA. Its table lists some 150,000 distinct CDR3 sequences. The CDR3 is made up of 14 amino acids. The germline V gene has CDR1 LNHDA and CDR2 SQIVND (reference sequence). This sample was taken from a study of monozygotic twins with inflammatory bowel disease. The chain joins TRBV19 to TRBJ1-1; the TCRdb call, TRBD1, lacks DNA for checking. This sequence originates from a human donor with ulcerative colitis or Crohn's disease, or a healthy co-twin of an affected twin (not recorded which). The sequenced sample was blood. This chain's CDR3 is CASMGDRVWAEAFF.